The sequence of this TCR beta chain was determined in a study of blood T cell repertoires in COVID-19. The repertoire was sequenced with immunoSEQ multiplex PCR; TCRdb's copy has only in-frame clones and lacks some. The repertoire holds 52,000 or so clones, with about three quarters as singletons. Trimming took off 1 base at V and 3 bases at J, with 3 bases between the two ends. This CDR3 region has 12 residues. In germline, CDR1 is LGHDT, CDR2 YNNKEL (reference sequence). Sample: peripheral blood. V and J are TRBV3-1 (or the pseudogene TRBV3-2) and TRBJ1-1; D unresolved. This receptor was taken from a man aged 50-60 years with active or convalescent COVID-19. The CDR3 DNA reads TGTGCCAGCAGCCAAGGGCACACTGAAGCTTTCTTT. This sequence encodes CASSQGHTEAFF.